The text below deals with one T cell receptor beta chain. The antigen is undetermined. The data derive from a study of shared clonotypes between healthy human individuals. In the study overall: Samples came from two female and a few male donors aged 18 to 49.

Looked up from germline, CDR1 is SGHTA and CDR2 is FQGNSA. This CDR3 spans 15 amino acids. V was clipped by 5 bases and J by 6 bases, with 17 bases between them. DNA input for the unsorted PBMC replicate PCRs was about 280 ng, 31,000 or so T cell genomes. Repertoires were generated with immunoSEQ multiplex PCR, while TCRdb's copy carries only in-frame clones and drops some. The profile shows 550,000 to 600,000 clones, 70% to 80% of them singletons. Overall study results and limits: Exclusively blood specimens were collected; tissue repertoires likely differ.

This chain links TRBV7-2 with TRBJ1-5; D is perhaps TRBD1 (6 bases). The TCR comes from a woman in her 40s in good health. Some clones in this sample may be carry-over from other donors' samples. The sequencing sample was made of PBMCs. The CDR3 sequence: CASSDNQGLGQPQHF. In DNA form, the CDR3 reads TGTGCCAGCAGCGATAATCAGGGGTTGGGTCAGCCCCAGCATTTT.